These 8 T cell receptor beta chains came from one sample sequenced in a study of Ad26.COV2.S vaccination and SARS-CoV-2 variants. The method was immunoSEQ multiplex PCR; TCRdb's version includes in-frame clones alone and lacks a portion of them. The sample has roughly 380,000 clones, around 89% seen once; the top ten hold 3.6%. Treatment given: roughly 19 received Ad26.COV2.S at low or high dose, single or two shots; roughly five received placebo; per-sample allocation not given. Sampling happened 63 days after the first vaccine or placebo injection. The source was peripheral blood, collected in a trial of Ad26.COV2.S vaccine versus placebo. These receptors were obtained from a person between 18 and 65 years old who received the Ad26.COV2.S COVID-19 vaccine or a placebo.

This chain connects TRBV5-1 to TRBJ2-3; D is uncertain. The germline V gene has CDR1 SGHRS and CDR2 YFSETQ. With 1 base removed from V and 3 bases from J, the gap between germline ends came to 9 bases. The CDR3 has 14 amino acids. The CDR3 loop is CASSLWALTDTQYF. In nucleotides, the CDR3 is TGCGCCAGCAGCTTGTGGGCACTAACAGATACGCAGTATTTT.

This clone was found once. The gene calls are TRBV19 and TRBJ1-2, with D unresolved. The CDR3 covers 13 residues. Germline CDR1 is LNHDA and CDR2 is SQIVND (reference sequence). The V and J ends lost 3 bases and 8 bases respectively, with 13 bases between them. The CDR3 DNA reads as TGTGCCAGTAGTATTTCAGTTAGCGCGGGCTACACCTTC. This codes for CASSISVSAGYTF.

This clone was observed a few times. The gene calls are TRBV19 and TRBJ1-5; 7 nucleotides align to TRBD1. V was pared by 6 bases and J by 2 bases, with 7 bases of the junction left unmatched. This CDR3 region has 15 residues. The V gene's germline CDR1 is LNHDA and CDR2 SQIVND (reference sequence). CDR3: CASRYRTGRNQPQHF. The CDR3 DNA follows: TGTGCCAGTAGGTACCGGACAGGCCGCAATCAGCCCCAGCATTTT.

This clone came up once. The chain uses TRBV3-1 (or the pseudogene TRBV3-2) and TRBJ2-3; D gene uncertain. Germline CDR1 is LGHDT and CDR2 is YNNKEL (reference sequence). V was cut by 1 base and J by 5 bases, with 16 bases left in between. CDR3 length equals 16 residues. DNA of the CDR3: TGTGCCAGCAGCCAAGTCAGGTGGGGTCCCCAAGATACGCAGTATTTT. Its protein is CASSQVRWGPQDTQYF.

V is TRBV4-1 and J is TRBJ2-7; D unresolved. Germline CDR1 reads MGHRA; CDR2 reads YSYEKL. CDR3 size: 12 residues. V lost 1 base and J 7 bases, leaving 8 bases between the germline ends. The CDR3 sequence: CASSQADREQYF. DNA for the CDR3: TGCGCCAGCAGCCAAGCCGACCGAGAGCAGTACTTC.

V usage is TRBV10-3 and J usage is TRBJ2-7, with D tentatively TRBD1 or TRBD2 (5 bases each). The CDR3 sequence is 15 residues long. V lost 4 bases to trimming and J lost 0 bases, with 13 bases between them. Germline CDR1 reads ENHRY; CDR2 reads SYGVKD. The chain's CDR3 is CAISAIRGTSYEQYF. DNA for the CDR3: TGTGCCATCAGTGCGATTCGGGGCACCTCCTACGAGCAGTACTTC.

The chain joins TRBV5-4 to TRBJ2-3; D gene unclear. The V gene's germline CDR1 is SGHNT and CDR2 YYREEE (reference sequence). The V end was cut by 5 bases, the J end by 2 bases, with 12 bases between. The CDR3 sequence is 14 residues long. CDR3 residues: CASRRARDTDTQYF. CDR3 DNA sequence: TGTGCCAGCAGACGGGCCAGAGACACAGATACGCAGTATTTT. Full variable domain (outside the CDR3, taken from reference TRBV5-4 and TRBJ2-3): ETGVTQSPTHLIKTRGQQVTLRCSSQSGHNTVSWYQQALGQGPQFIFQYYREEENGRGNFPPRFSGLQFPNYSSELNVNALELDDSALYLCASRRARDTDTQYFGPGTRLTVL.

Here the CDR3 DNA reads TGTGCCAGCAGAGTGTACAGGGGGCTTCAAGAGACCCAGTACTTC. As protein: CASRVYRGLQETQYF. The chain couples TRBV6-6 to TRBJ2-5; 9 bases fit TRBD1. This CDR3 is 15 amino acids long. Per germline, CDR1 MNHNY and CDR2 SVGAGI (reference sequence). V trimming: 6 bases; J trimming: 2 bases; junction bases outside the gene matches: 7.